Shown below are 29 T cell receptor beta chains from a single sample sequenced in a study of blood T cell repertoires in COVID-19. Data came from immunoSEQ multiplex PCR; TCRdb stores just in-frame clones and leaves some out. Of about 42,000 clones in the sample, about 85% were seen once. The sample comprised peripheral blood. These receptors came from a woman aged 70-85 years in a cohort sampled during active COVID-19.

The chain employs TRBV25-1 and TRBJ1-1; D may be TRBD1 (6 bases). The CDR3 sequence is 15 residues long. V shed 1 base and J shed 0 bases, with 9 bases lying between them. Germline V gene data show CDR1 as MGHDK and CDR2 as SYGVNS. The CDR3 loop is CASSESGGMNTEAFF. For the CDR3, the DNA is TGTGCCAGCAGTGAATCGGGGGGCATGAACACTGAAGCTTTCTTT.

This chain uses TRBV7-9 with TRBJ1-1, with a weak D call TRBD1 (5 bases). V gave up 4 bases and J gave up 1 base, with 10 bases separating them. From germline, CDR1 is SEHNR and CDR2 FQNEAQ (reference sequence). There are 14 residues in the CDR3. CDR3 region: CASSSQGTNTEAFF. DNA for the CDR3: TGTGCCAGCAGCTCGCAGGGAACGAACACTGAAGCTTTCTTT. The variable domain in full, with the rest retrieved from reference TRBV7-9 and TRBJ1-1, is DTGVSQNPRHKITKRGQNVTFRCDPISEHNRLYWYRQTLGQGPEFLTYFQNEAQLEKSRLLSDRFSAERPKGSFSTLEIQRTEQGDSAMYLCASSSQGTNTEAFFGQGTRLTVV.

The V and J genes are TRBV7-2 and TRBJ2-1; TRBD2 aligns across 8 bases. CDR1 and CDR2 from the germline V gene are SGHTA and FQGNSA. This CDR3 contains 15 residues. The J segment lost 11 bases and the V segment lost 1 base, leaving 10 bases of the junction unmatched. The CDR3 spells CASSLERRGVDQQFF. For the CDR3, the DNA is TGTGCCAGCAGCTTAGAACGGCGGGGGGTGGACCAGCAGTTCTTC.

The CDR3: CASSYTRETQYF. The CDR3, as DNA: TGTGCCAGCAGTTATACGCGGGAGACCCAGTACTTC. This chain links TRBV12-3 or TRBV12-4 with TRBJ2-5; D is unclear. This CDR3 contains 12 residues. The V end was cut by 4 bases, the J end by 5 bases, with 8 bases between.

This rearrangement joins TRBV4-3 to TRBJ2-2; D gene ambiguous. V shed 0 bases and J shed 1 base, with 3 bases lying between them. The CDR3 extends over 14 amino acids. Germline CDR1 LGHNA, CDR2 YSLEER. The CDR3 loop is CASSQERNTGELFF. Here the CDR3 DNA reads TGCGCCAGCAGCCAAGAGAGGAACACCGGGGAGCTGTTTTTT.

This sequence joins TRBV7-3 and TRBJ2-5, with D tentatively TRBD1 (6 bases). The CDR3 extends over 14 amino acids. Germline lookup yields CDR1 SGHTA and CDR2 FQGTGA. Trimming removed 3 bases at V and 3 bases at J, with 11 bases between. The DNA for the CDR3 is TGTGCCAGCAGCTTTACAGGGATGGAAGAGACCCAGTACTTC. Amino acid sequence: CASSFTGMEETQYF.

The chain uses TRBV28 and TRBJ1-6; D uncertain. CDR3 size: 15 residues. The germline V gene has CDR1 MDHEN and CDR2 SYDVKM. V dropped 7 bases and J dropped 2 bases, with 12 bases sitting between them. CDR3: CASIPLGAYNSPLHF. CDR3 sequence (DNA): TGTGCCAGCATCCCCCTGGGCGCCTATAATTCACCCCTCCACTTT. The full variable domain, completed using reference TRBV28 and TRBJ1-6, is DVKVTQSSRYLVKRTGEKVFLECVQDMDHENMFWYRQDPGLGLRLIYFSYDVKMKEKGDIPEGYSVSREKKERFSLILESASTNQTSMYLCASIPLGAYNSPLHFGNGTRLTVT.

CDR3 nucleotide sequence: TGTGCCAGCTCACCAGGGGCAGGGGGCGATTCTGGGGCCAACGTCCTGACTTTC. Its protein product is CASSPGAGGDSGANVLTF. This chain connects TRBV18 to TRBJ2-6; TRBD1 aligns across 8 bases. This CDR3 comprises 18 residues. V lost 2 bases and J lost 1; bases outside the gene matches: 7. Germline loops: CDR1 KGHSH, CDR2 LQKENI.

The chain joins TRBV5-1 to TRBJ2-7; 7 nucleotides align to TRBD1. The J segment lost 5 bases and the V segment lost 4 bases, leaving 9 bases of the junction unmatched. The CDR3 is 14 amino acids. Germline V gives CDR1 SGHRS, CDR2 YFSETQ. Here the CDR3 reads CASSPIQGFDEQYF. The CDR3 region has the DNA TGCGCCAGCAGCCCGATACAGGGGTTTGACGAGCAGTACTTC. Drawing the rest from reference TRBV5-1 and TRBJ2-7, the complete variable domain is KAGVTQTPRYLIKTRGQQVTLSCSPISGHRSVSWYQQTPGQGLQFLFEYFSETQRNKGNFPGRFSGRQFSNSRSEMNVSTLELGDSALYLCASSPIQGFDEQYFGPGTRLTVT.

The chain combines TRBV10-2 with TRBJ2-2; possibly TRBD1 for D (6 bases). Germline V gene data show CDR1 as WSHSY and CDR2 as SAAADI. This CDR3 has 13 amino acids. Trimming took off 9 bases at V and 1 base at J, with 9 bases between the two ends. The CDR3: CARAQGNTGELFF. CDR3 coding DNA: TGCGCCAGAGCACAGGGGAACACCGGGGAGCTGTTTTTT.

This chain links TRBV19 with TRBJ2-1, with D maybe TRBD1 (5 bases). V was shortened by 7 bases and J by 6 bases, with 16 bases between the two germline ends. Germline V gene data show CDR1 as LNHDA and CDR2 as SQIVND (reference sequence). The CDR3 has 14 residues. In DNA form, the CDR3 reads TGTGCCAGTAAGGGGCTTTTGGAGTCCAATGAGCAGTTCTTC. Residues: CASKGLLESNEQFF.

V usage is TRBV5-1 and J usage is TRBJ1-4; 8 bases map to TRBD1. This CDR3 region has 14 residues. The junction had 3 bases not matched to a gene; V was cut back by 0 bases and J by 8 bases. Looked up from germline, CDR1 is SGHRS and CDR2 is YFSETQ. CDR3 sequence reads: CASSLGTGPEKLFF. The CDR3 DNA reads TGCGCCAGCAGCTTGGGGACAGGGCCGGAAAAACTGTTTTTT. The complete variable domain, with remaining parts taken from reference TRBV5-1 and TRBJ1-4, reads KAGVTQTPRYLIKTRGQQVTLSCSPISGHRSVSWYQQTPGQGLQFLFEYFSETQRNKGNFPGRFSGRQFSNSRSEMNVSTLELGDSALYLCASSLGTGPEKLFFGSGTQLSVL.

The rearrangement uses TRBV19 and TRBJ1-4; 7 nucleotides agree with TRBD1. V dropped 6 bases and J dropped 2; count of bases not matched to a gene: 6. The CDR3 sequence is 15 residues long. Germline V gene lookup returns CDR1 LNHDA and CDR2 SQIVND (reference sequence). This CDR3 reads CASSQGTATNEKLFF. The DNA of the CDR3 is TGTGCCAGTAGCCAGGGGACAGCTACTAATGAAAAACTGTTTTTT. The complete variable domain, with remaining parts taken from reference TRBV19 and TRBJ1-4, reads DGGITQSPKYLFRKEGQNVTLSCEQNLNHDAMYWYRQDPGQGLRLIYYSQIVNDFQKGDIAEGYSVSREKKESFPLTVTSAQKNPTAFYLCASSQGTATNEKLFFGSGTQLSVL.

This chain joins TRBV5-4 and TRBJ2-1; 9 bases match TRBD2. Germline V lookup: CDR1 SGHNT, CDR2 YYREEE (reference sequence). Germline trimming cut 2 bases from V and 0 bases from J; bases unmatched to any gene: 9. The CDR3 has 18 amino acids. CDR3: CASSLNGVSGSSYNEQFF. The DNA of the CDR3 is TGTGCCAGCAGCTTAAATGGAGTTAGCGGGAGCTCCTACAATGAGCAGTTCTTC.

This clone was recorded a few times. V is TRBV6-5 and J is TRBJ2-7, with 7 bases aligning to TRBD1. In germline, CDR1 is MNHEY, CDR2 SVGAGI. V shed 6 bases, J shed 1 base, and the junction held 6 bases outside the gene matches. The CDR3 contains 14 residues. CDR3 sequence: CASRGTATSYEQYF. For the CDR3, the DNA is TGTGCCAGCAGGGGGACAGCTACTTCCTACGAGCAGTACTTC.

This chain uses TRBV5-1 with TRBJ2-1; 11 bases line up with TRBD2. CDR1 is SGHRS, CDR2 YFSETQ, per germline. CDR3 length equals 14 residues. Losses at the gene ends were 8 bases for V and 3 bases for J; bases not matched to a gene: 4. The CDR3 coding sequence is TGCGCCAGTTTACTAGCGGGAGACTACAATGAGCAGTTCTTC. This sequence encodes CASLLAGDYNEQFF.

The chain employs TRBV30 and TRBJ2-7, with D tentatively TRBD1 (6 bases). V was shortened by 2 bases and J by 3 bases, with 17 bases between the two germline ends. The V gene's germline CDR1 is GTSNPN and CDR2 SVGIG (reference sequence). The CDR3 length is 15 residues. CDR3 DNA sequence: TGTGCCTGGAGTAACAGGGCGGCAGGTAGCTACGAGCAGTACTTC. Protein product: CAWSNRAAGSYEQYF.

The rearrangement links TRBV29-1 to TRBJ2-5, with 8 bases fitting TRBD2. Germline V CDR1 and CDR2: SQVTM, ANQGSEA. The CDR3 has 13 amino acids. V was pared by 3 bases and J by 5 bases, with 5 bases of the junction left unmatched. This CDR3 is CSVDSGGIETQYF. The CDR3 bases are TGCAGCGTTGACTCGGGAGGGATTGAGACCCAGTACTTC.

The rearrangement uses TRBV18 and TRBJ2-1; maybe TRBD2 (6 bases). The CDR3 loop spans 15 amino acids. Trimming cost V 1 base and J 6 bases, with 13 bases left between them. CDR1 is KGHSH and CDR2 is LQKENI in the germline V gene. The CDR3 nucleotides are TGTGCCAGCTCACCACGGGGGACTTCAGTCAATGAGCAGTTCTTC. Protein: CASSPRGTSVNEQFF.

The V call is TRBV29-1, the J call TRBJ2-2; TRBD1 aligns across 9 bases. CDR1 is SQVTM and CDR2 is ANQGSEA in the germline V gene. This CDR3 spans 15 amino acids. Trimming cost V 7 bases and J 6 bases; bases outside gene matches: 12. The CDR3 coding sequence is TGCAGCGCTCGAACCGGGACAGGGAATGCCGGGGAGCTGTTTTTT. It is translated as CSARTGTGNAGELFF.

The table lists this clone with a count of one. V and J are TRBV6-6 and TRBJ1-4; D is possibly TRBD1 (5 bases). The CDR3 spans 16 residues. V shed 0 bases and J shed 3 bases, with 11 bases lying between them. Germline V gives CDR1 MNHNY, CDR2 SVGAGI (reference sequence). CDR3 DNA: TGTGCCAGCAGTTACTCCGCAGGGAAAGCTAATGAAAAACTGTTTTTT. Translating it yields CASSYSAGKANEKLFF.

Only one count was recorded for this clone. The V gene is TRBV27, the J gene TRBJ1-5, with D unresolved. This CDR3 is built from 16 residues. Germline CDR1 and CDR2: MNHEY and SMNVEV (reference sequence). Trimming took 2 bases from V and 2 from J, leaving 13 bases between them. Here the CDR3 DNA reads TGTGCCAGCAGTTTAGGAGCAGGAGGACGCAATCAGCCCCAGCATTTT. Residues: CASSLGAGGRNQPQHF.

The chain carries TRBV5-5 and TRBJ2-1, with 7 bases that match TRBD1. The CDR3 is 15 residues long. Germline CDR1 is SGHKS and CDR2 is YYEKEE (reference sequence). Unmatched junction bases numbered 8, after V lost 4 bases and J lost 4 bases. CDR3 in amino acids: CASSTGQVVYNEQFF. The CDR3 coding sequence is TGTGCCAGCAGCACAGGACAGGTGGTATACAATGAGCAGTTCTTC.

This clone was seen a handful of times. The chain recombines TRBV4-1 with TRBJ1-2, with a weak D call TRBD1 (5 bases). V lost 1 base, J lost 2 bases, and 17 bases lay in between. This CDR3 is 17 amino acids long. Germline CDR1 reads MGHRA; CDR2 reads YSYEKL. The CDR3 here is CASSQGSRASVNYGYTF. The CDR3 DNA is TGCGCCAGCAGCCAAGGGTCCAGGGCCTCAGTCAACTATGGCTACACCTTC.

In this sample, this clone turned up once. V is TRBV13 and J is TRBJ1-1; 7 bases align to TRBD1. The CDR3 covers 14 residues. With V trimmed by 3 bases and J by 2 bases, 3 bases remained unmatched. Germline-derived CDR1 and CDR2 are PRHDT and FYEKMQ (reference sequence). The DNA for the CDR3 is TGTGCCAGCAGCTTGCGACAGGGAAACACTGAAGCTTTCTTT. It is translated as CASSLRQGNTEAFF. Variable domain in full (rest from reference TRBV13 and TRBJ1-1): AAGVIQSPRHLIKEKRETATLKCYPIPRHDTVYWYQQGPGQDPQFLISFYEKMQSDKGSIPDRFSAQQFSDYHSELNMSSLELGDSALYFCASSLRQGNTEAFFGQGTRLTVV.

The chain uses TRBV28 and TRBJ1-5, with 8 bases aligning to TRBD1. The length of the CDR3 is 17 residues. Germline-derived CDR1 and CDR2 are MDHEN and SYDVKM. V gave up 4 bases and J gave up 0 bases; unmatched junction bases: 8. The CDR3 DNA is TGTGCCAGCAGTTCTCCGGGACAGGTGTATAGCAATCAGCCCCAGCATTTT. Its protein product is CASSSPGQVYSNQPQHF. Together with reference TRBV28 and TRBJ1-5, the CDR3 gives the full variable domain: DVKVTQSSRYLVKRTGEKVFLECVQDMDHENMFWYRQDPGLGLRLIYFSYDVKMKEKGDIPEGYSVSREKKERFSLILESASTNQTSMYLCASSSPGQVYSNQPQHFGDGTRLSIL.

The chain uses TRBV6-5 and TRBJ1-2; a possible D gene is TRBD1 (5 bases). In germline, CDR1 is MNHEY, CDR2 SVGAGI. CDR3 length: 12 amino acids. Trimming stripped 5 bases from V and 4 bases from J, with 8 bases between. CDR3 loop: CASSRQSYGYTF. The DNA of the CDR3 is TGTGCCAGCAGTCGACAGAGCTATGGCTACACCTTC.

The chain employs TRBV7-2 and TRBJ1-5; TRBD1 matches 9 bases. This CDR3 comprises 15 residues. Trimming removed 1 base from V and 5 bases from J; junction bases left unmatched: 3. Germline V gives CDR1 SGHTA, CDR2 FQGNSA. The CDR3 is CASSLVGTGYQPQHF. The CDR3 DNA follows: TGTGCCAGCAGCTTAGTGGGGACAGGGTATCAGCCCCAGCATTTT. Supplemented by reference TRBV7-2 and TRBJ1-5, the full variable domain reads GAGVSQSPSNKVTEKGKDVELRCDPISGHTALYWYRQSLGQGLEFLIYFQGNSAPDKSGLPSDRFSAERTGGSVSTLTIQRTQQEDSAVYLCASSLVGTGYQPQHFGDGTRLSIL.

In DNA, the CDR3 is TGTGCCAGTAGTGCTTTCGGTGAAGCTTTCTTT. It translates to CASSAFGEAFF. The chain links TRBV19 to TRBJ1-1; no reliable D call. The V gene's germline CDR1 is LNHDA and CDR2 SQIVND (reference sequence). The CDR3 covers 11 residues. Deletions cut 5 bases from V and 7 bases from J, with 8 bases between.